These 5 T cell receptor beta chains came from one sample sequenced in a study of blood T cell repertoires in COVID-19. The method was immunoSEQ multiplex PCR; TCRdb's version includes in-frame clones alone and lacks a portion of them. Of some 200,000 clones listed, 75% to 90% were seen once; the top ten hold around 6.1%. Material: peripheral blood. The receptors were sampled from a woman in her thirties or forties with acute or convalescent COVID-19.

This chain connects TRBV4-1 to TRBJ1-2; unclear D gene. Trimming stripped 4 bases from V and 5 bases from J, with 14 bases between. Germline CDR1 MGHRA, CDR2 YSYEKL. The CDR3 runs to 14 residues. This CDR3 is CASSPSSTSYGYTF. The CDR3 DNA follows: TGCGCCAGCAGCCCTTCCTCGACTTCTTATGGCTACACCTTC.

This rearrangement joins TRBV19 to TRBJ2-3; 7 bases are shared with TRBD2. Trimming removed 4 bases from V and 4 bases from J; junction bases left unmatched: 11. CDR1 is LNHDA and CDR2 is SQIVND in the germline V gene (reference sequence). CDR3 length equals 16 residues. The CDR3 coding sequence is TGTGCCAGTAGTAGCCCCGGGGGGAGTAGCGCAGATACGCAGTATTTT. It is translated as CASSSPGGSSADTQYF.

The CDR3, as DNA: TGCGCCAGCAGCGCTCGACAGGGGCGAATGACAGATACGCAGTATTTT. Translation gives CASSARQGRMTDTQYF. The chain is built from TRBV4-1 and TRBJ2-3; 8 bases map to TRBD1. The V gene end was trimmed by 5 bases and the J gene end by 3 bases; junction bases not matched to a gene: 10. The CDR3 is 16 residues long. Germline V gene data show CDR1 as MGHRA and CDR2 as YSYEKL.

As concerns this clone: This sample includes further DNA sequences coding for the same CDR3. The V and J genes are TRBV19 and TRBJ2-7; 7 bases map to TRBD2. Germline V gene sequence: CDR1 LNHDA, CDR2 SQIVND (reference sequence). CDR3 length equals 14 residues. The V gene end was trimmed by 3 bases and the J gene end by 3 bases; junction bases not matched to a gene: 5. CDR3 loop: CASSIGTGGYEQYF. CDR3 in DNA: TGTGCCAGTAGTATCGGGACGGGGGGCTACGAGCAGTACTTC.

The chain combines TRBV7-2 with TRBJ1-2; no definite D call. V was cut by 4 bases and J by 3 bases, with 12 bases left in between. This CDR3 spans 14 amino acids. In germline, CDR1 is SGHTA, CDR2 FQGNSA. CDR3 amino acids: CASSSSQAYYGYTF. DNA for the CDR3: TGTGCCAGCAGCTCGTCGCAGGCTTACTATGGCTACACCTTC.